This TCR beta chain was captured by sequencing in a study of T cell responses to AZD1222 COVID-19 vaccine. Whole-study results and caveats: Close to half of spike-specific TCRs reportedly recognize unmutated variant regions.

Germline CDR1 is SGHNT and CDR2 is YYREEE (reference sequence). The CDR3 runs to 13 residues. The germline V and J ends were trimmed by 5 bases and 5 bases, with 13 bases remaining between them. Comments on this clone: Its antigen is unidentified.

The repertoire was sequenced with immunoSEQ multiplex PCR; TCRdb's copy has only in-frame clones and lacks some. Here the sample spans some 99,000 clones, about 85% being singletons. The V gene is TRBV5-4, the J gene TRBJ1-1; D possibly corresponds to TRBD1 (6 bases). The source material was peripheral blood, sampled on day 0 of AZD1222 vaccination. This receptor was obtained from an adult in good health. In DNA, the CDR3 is TGTGCCAGCAGTTCCAACAGGGCTACTGAAGCTTTCTTT. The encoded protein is CASSSNRATEAFF.